This T cell receptor beta chain was captured by sequencing in a study of blood T cell repertoires in COVID-19. Study context: Italy, Spain and the United States were the sources of the convalescent and acute COVID-19 samples. The cDNA or gDNA used as material had been derived from T cells, B-cell-depleted T cells, or PBMCs.

Authors' analysis steps: How many nucleated cells were present was estimated from reference gene primer amplification. The method was immunoSEQ multiplex PCR; TCRdb's version includes in-frame clones alone and lacks a portion of them. The V and J calls and clone size were taken over from that table, and D and trimming were inferred from the DNA. Of approximately 220,000 clones listed, about 88% are singletons. After removal of 5 bases from V and 9 bases from J, the junction contained 11 bases not matched to a gene. CDR3 length equals 15 residues. Germline-derived CDR1 and CDR2 are LNHDA and SQIVND (reference sequence).

This chain joins TRBV19 and TRBJ2-1; TRBD2 matches at 9 bases. The sequenced sample consisted of peripheral blood. The origin of this receptor is a man between 45 and 60 years old who had recovered from COVID-19. The CDR3 region has the DNA TGTGCCAGTAGTGCCCCCGGGACTAGCCGTACTGAGCAGTTCTTC. It is translated as CASSAPGTSRTEQFF.